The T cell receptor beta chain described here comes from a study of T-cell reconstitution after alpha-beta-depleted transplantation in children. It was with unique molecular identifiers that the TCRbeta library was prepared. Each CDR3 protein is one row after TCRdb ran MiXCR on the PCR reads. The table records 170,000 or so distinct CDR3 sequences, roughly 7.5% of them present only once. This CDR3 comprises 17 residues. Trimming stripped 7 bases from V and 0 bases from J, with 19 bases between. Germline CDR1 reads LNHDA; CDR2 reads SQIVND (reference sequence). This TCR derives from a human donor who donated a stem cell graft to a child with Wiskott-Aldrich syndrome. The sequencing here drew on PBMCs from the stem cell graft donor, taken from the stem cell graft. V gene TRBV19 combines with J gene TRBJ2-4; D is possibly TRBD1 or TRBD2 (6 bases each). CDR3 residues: CASKSSRGPLAKNIQYF. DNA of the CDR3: TGTGCCAGTAAGTCTAGTCGGGGGCCACTAGCCAAAAACATTCAGTACTTC.